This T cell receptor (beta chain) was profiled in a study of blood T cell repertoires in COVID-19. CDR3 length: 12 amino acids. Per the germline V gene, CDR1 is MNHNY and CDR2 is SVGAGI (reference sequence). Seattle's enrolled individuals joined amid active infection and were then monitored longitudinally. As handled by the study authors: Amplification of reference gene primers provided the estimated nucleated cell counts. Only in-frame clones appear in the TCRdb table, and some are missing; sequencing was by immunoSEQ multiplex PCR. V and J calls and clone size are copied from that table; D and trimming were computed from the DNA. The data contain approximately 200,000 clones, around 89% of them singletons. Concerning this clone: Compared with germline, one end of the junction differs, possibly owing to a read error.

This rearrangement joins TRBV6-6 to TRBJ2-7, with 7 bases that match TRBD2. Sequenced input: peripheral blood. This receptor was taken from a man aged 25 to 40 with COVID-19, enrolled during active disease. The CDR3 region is CASSPSGRARNF. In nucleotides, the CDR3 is TGTGCCAGCAGCCCCTCGGGGAGGGCTAGAAACTTC.